The 7 T cell receptor beta chains reported below all come from one sample, sequenced in a study of shared clonotypes between healthy human individuals. TCRdb's copy holds only in-frame clones and misses some; the assay was immunoSEQ multiplex PCR. Of a few million clones in the sample, 90% to 96% were seen once. Source material: naive CD4+ T cells sorted from blood. Subset here: CD45RA+ positively selected. Every receptor here comes from a man in his late teens or twenties in good health.

This clone was observed once. The gene calls are TRBV27 and TRBJ2-5; the match to TRBD1 covers 8 bases. The V gene end was trimmed by 3 bases and the J gene end by 5 bases; junction bases not matched to a gene: 8. This CDR3 is built from 15 residues. Germline lookup yields CDR1 MNHEY and CDR2 SMNVEV (reference sequence). The CDR3 protein is CASSFQGAEQETQYF. The CDR3 DNA is TGTGCCAGCAGTTTTCAGGGGGCTGAGCAGGAGACCCAGTACTTC.

The J gene is TRBJ2-5, the V gene TRBV2; the match to TRBD1 covers 8 bases. Germline trimming cut 5 bases from V and 4 bases from J; bases unmatched to any gene: 0. The CDR3 spans 12 residues. Germline CDR1 and CDR2: SNHLY and FYNNEI. The CDR3 region has the DNA TGTGCCAGCAGTACAGGGGGAGAGACCCAGTACTTC. As protein: CASSTGGETQYF.

This chain joins TRBV25-1 and TRBJ1-1; maybe TRBD1 (5 bases). This CDR3 is 18 amino acids long. Deletions cut 4 bases from V and 0 bases from J, with 21 bases between. The V gene's germline CDR1 is MGHDK and CDR2 SYGVNS. The CDR3 here is CASSGTGLVGGLNTEAFF. CDR3 in DNA: TGTGCCAGCAGTGGAACAGGTTTAGTTGGGGGTTTGAACACTGAAGCTTTCTTT. Complete variable domain (other parts from reference TRBV25-1 and TRBJ1-1): EADIYQTPRYLVIGTGKKITLECSQTMGHDKMYWYQQDPGMELHLIHYSYGVNSTEKGDLSSESTVSRIRTEHFPLTLESARPSHTSQYLCASSGTGLVGGLNTEAFFGQGTRLTVV.

The chain employs TRBV29-1 and TRBJ2-1, with 12 bases identical to TRBD2. Germline V gene sequence: CDR1 SQVTM, CDR2 ANQGSEA. The CDR3 has 14 residues. V dropped 7 bases and J dropped 13; count of bases not matched to a gene: 14. The CDR3 DNA is TGCAGCGCCCCAGATCGGACTAGCGGGGTCAGCCAGTTCTTC. Translating it yields CSAPDRTSGVSQFF.

With respect to this clone: This specimen includes other DNA sequences encoding the same CDR3. The chain couples TRBV7-2 to TRBJ2-7; D is undetermined. With 1 base removed from V and 6 bases from J, the gap between germline ends came to 7 bases. This CDR3 has 12 residues. Germline CDR1 is SGHTA and CDR2 is FQGNSA. The CDR3 coding sequence is TGTGCCAGCAGCTTAGGTCACACCGAGCAGTACTTC. This gives the protein CASSLGHTEQYF. The full variable domain, its missing parts supplied by reference TRBV7-2 and TRBJ2-7, is GAGVSQSPSNKVTEKGKDVELRCDPISGHTALYWYRQSLGQGLEFLIYFQGNSAPDKSGLPSDRFSAERTGGSVSTLTIQRTQQEDSAVYLCASSLGHTEQYFGPGTRLTVT.

The chain couples TRBV6-5 to TRBJ2-4; the D is unclear. The CDR3 contains 13 residues. V was trimmed by 8 bases and J by 0 bases, leaving 8 bases between them. Looked up from germline, CDR1 is MNHEY and CDR2 is SVGAGI. The CDR3 sequence is CASQALAKNIQYF. For the CDR3, the DNA is TGTGCCAGCCAGGCGCTAGCCAAAAACATTCAGTACTTC.

The chain has TRBV6-5 and TRBJ2-2; D may match TRBD1 or TRBD2 (5 bases each). V lost 5 bases and J lost 6, with 13 bases in between. Germline assignment: CDR1 MNHEY and CDR2 SVGAGI. The CDR3 contains 14 residues. DNA for the CDR3: TGTGCCAGCAGTACCGGATGGGACGCCGGGGAGCTGTTTTTT. Encoded protein: CASSTGWDAGELFF.